A selection of T cell receptor beta chains follows, all from one sample in a study of T cell repertoires in cytomegalovirus infection. Their antigens remain unidentified. Each CDR3 protein gets one entry after TCRdb re-called the reads with MiXCR. Of around 750,000 distinct CDR3 sequences listed, 30% to 35% are singletons. The sequencing used cultured CD8+ T cells from PBMCs, collected from culture after CMV antigen stimulation. All receptors derive from a human donor in good health (CMV status not recorded). Some clones in this sample may be carry-over from other donors' samples. The CDR3 runs from the conserved cysteine through the conserved F or W.

J gene: TRBJ2-1
V gene: TRBV6-5
CDR3 protein: CASSYFRGRTGTEQFF

J gene: TRBJ2-1
V gene: TRBV12-3/TRBV12-4
CDR3 protein: CASKVGQPYNEQFF

J gene: TRBJ2-1
V gene: TRBV2
CDR3 protein: CASSVVGQYNEQFF

J gene: TRBJ1-2
V gene: TRBV13
CDR3 protein: CASTSGGGVAIGYTF

J gene: TRBJ2-1
V gene: TRBV12-3/TRBV12-4
CDR3 protein: CASAMSSYNEQFF

J gene: TRBJ1-4
V gene: TRBV7-9
CDR3 protein: CASPDRTNEKLFF

J gene: TRBJ2-5
V gene: TRBV2
CDR3 protein: CASMVPSGGGPWETQYF

J gene: TRBJ1-5
V gene: TRBV7-2
CDR3 protein: CASSLTRDSNQPQHF

J gene: TRBJ2-1
V gene: TRBV4-3
CDR3 protein: CASGAGGTYNEQFF

J gene: TRBJ2-1
V gene: TRBV4-1
CDR3 protein: CASSQEKGLYYNEQFF

J gene: TRBJ2-2
V gene: TRBV20-1
CDR3 protein: CSATAMDRGGGGELFF

J gene: TRBJ2-7
V gene: TRBV7-8
CDR3 protein: CASSSHRDRGNYEQYF

J gene: TRBJ1-2
V gene: TRBV4-3
CDR3 protein: CASSPNPGQAYGYTF

J gene: TRBJ1-1
V gene: TRBV6-6
CDR3 protein: CASSPQDTYTEAFF

J gene: TRBJ2-7
V gene: TRBV27
CDR3 protein: CARPGQGYHEQYF

J gene: TRBJ1-5
V gene: TRBV15
CDR3 protein: CATSRDLGFSNQPQHF

J gene: TRBJ1-1
V gene: TRBV6-2/TRBV6-3
CDR3 protein: CASSPQAGTEAFF

J gene: TRBJ1-6
V gene: TRBV4-3
CDR3 protein: CASSQVAPGASFNSPLHF

J gene: TRBJ1-1
V gene: TRBV19
CDR3 protein: CASRAGPGTEAFF

J gene: TRBJ1-2
V gene: TRBV4-1
CDR3 protein: CASSHIGDNYGYTF

J gene: TRBJ2-2
V gene: TRBV7-9
CDR3 protein: CASSLPTRQGATGELFF

J gene: TRBJ1-6
V gene: TRBV7-8
CDR3 protein: CASSLTGPNSPLHF

J gene: TRBJ2-3
V gene: TRBV29-1
CDR3 protein: CSVLAGSTDTQYF

J gene: TRBJ2-1
V gene: TRBV5-5
CDR3 protein: CASSLTVIISYNEQFF

J gene: TRBJ2-1
V gene: TRBV15
CDR3 protein: CATSTLAGGLFGNEQFF

J gene: TRBJ2-1
V gene: TRBV7-9
CDR3 protein: CASSPPAAGGYNEQFF

J gene: TRBJ1-2
V gene: TRBV7-9
CDR3 protein: CASSPRRTGYGYTF

J gene: TRBJ1-5
V gene: TRBV24-1
CDR3 protein: CATSDSGYSNQPQHF

J gene: TRBJ1-1
V gene: TRBV27
CDR3 protein: CASSLGRQMNTEAFF

J gene: TRBJ2-1
V gene: TRBV14
CDR3 protein: CASSPVARSGNEQFF

J gene: TRBJ2-3
V gene: TRBV2
CDR3 protein: CASRRGRTDTQYF

J gene: TRBJ2-2
V gene: TRBV5-1
CDR3 protein: CASSPDTGLARILQGTGELFF

J gene: TRBJ2-1
V gene: TRBV12-3/TRBV12-4
CDR3 protein: CASSAGGQVEQFF

J gene: TRBJ1-2
V gene: TRBV2
CDR3 protein: CASRAGTGGFYGYTF

J gene: TRBJ1-2
V gene: TRBV12-3/TRBV12-4
CDR3 protein: CASSLTPYGSNYGYTF